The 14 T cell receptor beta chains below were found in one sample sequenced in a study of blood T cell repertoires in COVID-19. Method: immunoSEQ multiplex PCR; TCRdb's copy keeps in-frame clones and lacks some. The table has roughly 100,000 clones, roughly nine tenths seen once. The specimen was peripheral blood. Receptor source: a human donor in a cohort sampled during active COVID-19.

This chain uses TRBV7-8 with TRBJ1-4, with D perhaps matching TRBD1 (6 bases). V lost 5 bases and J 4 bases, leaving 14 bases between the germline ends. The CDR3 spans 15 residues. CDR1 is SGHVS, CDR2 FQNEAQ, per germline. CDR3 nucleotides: TGTGCCAGCAGCAAACGGACAGAACATAATGAAAAACTGTTTTTT. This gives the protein CASSKRTEHNEKLFF.

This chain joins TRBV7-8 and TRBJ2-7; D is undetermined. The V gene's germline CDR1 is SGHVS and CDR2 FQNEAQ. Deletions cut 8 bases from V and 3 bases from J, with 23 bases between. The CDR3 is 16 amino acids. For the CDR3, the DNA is TGTGCCAGCGGTTCGGAAAGGTTGGAGAACTTCTACGAGCAGTACTTC. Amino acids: CASGSERLENFYEQYF.

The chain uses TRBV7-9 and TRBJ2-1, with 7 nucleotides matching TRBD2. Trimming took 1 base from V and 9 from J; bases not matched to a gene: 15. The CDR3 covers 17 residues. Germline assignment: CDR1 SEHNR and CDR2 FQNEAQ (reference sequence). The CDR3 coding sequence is TGTGCCAGCAGCTTAGGGGTGGTAGCGAGACGCGGGGGTGAGCAGTTCTTC. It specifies CASSLGVVARRGGEQFF.

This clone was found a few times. The CDR3 protein is CASSIRPSGETQYF. CDR3 nucleotides: TGTGCCAGCAGCATAAGACCTAGCGGAGAGACCCAGTACTTC. This sequence joins TRBV28 and TRBJ2-5, with 7 positions matching TRBD2. The CDR3 covers 14 residues. The germline V gene encodes CDR1 MDHEN and CDR2 SYDVKM. Losses at the gene ends were 6 bases for V and 4 bases for J; bases not matched to a gene: 8.

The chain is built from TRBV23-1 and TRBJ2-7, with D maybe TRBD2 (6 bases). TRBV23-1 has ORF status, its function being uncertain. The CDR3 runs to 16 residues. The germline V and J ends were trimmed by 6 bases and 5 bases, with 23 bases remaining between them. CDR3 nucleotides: TGCGCCAGCAGCGTAACCCGGGACTGGACGCGGAACGAGCAGTACTTC. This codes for CASSVTRDWTRNEQYF.

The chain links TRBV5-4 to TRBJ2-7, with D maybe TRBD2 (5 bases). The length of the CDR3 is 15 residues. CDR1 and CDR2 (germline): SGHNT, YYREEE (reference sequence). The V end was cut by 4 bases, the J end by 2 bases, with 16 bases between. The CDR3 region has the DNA TGTGCCAGCAGCCCTTCCGGGCGGGCCACCTACGAGCAGTACTTC. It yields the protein CASSPSGRATYEQYF.

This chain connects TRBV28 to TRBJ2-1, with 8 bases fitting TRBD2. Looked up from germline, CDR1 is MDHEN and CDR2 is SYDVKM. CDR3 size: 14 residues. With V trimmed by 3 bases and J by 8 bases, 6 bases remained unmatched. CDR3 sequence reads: CASSFDSGADEQFF. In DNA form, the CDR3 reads TGTGCCAGCAGTTTTGATAGCGGGGCTGATGAGCAGTTCTTC.

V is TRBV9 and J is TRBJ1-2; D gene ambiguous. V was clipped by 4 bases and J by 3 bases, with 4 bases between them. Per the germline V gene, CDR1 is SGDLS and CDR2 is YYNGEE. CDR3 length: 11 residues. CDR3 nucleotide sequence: TGTGCCAGCAGCTCGGACTATGGCTACACCTTC. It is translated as CASSSDYGYTF.

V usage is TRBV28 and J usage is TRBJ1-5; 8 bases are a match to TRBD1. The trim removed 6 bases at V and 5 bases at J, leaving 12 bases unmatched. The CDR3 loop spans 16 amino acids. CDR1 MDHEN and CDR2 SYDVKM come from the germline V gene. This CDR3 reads CASRVDGTGFYQPQHF. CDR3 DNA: TGTGCCAGCAGGGTAGACGGGACAGGTTTTTATCAGCCCCAGCATTTT.

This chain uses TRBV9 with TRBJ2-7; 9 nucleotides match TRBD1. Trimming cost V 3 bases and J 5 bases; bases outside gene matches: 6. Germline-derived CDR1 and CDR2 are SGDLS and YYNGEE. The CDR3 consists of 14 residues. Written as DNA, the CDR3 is TGTGCCAGCAGCGCGGGAACAGGGGGCGACGAGCAGTACTTC. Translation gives CASSAGTGGDEQYF.

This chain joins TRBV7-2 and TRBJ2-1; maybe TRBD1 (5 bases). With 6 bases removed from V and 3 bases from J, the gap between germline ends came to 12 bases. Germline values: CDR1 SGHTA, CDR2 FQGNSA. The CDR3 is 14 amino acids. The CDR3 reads CASSFQDSYNEQFF. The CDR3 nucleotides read TGTGCCAGCAGTTTCCAAGACAGCTACAATGAGCAGTTCTTC.

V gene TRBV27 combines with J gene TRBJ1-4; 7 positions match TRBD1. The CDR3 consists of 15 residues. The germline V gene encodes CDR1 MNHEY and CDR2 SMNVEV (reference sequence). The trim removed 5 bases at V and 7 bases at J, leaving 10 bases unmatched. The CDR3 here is CASSAAGGIREKLFF. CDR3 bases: TGTGCCAGCAGTGCGGCAGGGGGGATTCGTGAAAAACTGTTTTTT. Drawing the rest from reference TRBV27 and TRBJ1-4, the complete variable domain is EAQVTQNPRYLITVTGKKLTVTCSQNMNHEYMSWYRQDPGLGLRQIYYSMNVEVTDKGDVPEGYKVSRKEKRNFPLILESPSPNQTSLYFCASSAAGGIREKLFFGSGTQLSVL.

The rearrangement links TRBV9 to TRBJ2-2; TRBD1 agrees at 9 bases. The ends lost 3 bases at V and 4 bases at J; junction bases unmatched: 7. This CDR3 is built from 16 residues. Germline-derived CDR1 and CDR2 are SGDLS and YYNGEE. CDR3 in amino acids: CASSERTGVSTGELFF. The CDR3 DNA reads TGTGCCAGCAGCGAACGGACAGGGGTAAGCACCGGGGAGCTGTTTTTT.

CDR3 DNA sequence: TGTGCCAGCACCCAAACCAGTATGTCACTAACTTCACCCCTCCACTTT. Translation gives CASTQTSMSLTSPLHF. The chain links TRBV5-6 to TRBJ1-6; unclear D gene. V was shortened by 6 bases and J by 9 bases, with 22 bases between the two germline ends. Germline V gives CDR1 SGHDT, CDR2 YYEEEE. The CDR3 is 16 amino acids.